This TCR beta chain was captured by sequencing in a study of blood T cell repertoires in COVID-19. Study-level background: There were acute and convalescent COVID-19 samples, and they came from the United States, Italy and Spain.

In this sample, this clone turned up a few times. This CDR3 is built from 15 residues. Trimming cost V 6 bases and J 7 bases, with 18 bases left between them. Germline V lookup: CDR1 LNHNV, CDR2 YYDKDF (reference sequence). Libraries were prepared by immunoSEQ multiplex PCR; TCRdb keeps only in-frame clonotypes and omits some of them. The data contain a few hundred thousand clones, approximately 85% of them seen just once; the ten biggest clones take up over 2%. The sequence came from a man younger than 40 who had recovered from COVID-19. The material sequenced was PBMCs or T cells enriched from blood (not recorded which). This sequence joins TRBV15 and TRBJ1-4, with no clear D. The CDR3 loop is CATSSTLGGGEKLFF. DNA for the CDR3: TGTGCCACCAGTTCAACACTCGGAGGAGGTGAAAAACTGTTTTTT.